In this sample, the clone carrying this TCR beta chain turned up a few times. Its antigen is not known. 5'RACE with constant-segment primers built TCRalpha and TCRbeta cDNA libraries with UMIs. TCRdb called the 5' RACE reads again in MiXCR, with one record for every CDR3 protein. The data hold 50,000 or so distinct CDR3 sequences, with around 9.7% observed a single time. The CDR3 has 15 residues. CDR1 and CDR2 from the germline V gene are MNHEY and SVGEGT. Deletions cut 8 bases from V and 0 bases from J, with 17 bases between. The entry originates in a study of T-cell memory formation after mild COVID-19. General study results and limits: From day 15 to 85, contracting clones were balanced between CD4 and CD8, whereas later expanders leaned toward CD4+.

Sequenced material: PBMCs or a T cell subset sorted from them (not recorded which). The origin of this receptor is an adult woman who had mild COVID-19 (a few samples of this study predate the infection). Cell type and time point are not known. This chain links TRBV6-2 or TRBV6-3 with TRBJ2-7; D not resolved. In nucleotides, the CDR3 is TGTGCCAGCTCTTCTTCACGTGACAACTCCTACGAGCAGTACTTC. It codes for CASSSSRDNSYEQYF.